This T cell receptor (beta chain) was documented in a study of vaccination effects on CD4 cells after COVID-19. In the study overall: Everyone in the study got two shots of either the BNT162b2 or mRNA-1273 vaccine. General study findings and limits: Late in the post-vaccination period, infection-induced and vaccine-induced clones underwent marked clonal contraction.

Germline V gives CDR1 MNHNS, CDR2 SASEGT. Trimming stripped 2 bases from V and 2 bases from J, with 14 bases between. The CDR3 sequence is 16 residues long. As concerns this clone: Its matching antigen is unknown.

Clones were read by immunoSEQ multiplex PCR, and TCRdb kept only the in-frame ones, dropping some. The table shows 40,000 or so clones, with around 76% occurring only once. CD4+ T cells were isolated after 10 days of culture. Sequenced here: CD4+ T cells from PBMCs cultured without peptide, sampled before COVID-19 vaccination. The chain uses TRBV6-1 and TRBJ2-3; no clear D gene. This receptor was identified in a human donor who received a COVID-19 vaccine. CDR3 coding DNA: TGTGCCAGCAGTGAAATGGGCGGCCCTGACACAGATACGCAGTATTTT. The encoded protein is CASSEMGGPDTDTQYF.